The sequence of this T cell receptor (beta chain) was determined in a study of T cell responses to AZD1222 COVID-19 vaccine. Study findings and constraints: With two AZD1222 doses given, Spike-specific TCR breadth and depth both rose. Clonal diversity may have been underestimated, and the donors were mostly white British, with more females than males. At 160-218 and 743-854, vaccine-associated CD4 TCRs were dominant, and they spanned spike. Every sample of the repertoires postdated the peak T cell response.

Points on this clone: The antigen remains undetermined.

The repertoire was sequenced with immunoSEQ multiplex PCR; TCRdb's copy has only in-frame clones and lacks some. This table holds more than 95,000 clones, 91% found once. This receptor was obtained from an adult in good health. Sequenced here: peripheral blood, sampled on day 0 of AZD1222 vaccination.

The CDR3 region has the DNA TGCGCCAGCAGCCAGGGGACTGGGGGGGGCTGTGGGCAGCCCCAGCATTTT. Translating it yields CASSQGTGGGCGQPQHF. V gene TRBV4-1 combines with J gene TRBJ1-5; a weak D match, TRBD1 (6 bases). This CDR3 comprises 17 residues. From germline, CDR1 is MGHRA and CDR2 YSYEKL. V lost 3 bases to trimming and J lost 7 bases, with 22 bases between them.